The entry below describes one TCR beta chain. Its specificity is unknown. The CDR3 extends over 14 amino acids. Trimming cost V 11 bases and J 7 bases; bases outside gene matches: 14. The entry originates in a study of identical twins. Unique molecular identifiers were present on cDNA, and template switching added a universal primer site. TCRdb re-analysed the 5' RACE reads in MiXCR, keeping a single row per CDR3 protein. The table shows 450,000 to 650,000 distinct CDR3 sequences, with approximately 14% occurring only once. Study-wide results and limits: The same donors were not followed; conclusions instead depended on cross-sectional statistical analysis.

This sample was shared with a second study, whose subject was yellow fever vaccine responses in identical twins. From that study: Twins reportedly showed a vaccine T cell response that seemed partly convergent and partly personalized.

The sequenced sample was CD4+ T cells sorted from blood. The chain couples TRBV12-3 or TRBV12-4 to TRBJ1-2; TRBD1 matches 9 bases. This TCR came from a woman in her late teens or twenties in good health. The CDR3 DNA reads as TGTGCCTCCACCCGGGACAGGGTCTCACGTGGCTACACCTTC. Its translation is CASTRDRVSRGYTF.